The clone carrying this T cell receptor (beta chain) appeared many times. These data belong to a study of early T cells in non-severe SARS-CoV-2 infection. The J segment lost 0 bases and the V segment lost 5 bases, leaving 9 bases of the junction unmatched. The CDR3 runs 17 residues. Germline V gene sequence: CDR1 MDHEN, CDR2 SYDVKM. TCRdb passed the 5' RACE reads through MiXCR, listing each CDR3 protein once. The sample has approximately 31,000 distinct CDR3 sequences; roughly 6.6% are singletons. The sequenced sample consisted of whole blood. The rearrangement joins TRBV28 to TRBJ2-4, with 8 positions matching TRBD2. This receptor was obtained from an adult who was a healthcare worker with PCR-confirmed SARS-CoV-2 infection or an uninfected control (not recorded which). This CDR3 is CASSLTGGAIAKNIQYF. The CDR3 nucleotides read TGTGCCAGCAGTCTAACCGGGGGGGCTATAGCCAAAAACATTCAGTACTTC.